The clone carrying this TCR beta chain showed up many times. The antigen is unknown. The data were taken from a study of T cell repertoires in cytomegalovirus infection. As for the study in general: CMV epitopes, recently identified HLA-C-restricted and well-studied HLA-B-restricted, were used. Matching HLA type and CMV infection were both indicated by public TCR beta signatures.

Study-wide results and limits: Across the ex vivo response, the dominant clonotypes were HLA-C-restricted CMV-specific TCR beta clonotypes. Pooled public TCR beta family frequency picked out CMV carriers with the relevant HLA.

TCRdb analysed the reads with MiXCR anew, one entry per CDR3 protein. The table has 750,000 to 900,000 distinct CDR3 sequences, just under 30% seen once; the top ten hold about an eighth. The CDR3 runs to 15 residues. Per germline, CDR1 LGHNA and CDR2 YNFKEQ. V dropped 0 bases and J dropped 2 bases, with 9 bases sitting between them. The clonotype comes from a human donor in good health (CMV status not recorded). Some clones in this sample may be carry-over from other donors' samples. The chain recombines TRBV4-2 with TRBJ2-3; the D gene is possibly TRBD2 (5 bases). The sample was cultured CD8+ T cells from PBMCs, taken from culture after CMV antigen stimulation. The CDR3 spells CASSQEGSVTDTQYF. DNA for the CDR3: TGTGCCAGCAGCCAAGAGGGGAGTGTCACAGATACGCAGTATTTT.